This T cell receptor beta chain appears in the sequencing data of a study of identical twins. Unique molecular identifiers were present on the cDNA, and a universal primer site came from template switching. Using its own MiXCR run on the 5' RACE reads, TCRdb lists one record per CDR3 protein. The data show a few hundred thousand distinct CDR3 sequences, more than 9.5% seen once. Findings of the study overall: Twins shared out-of-frame alpha sequences with excess low generation probability. Clonotypes of the beta chain that were abundant in cord blood carried fewer insertions (memory repertoires showed none).

There are 14 residues in the CDR3. V was clipped by 3 bases and J by 4 bases, with 14 bases between them. The germline gives CDR1 SQVTM, CDR2 ANQGSEA. This clonotype appeared a few times. Its antigen is currently unknown. The sample was also linked to a second study, of yellow fever vaccine responses in identical twins.

This chain links TRBV29-1 with TRBJ2-3; D unclear. This sequence was found in a woman aged 18-29 years in good health. The source material was memory (CD45RO+) T cells sorted from blood. The CDR3 DNA follows: TGCAGCGTTGAGCATCAGAAAGGCGCAGATACGCAGTATTTT. This encodes CSVEHQKGADTQYF.